These 14 T cell receptor beta chains share one sample of origin, sequenced in a study of shared clonotypes between healthy human individuals. Profiled with immunoSEQ multiplex PCR; TCRdb holds only in-frame clones, not every one. The sample has 760,000 or so clones; approximately 97% are singletons. Naive CD8 cells lacked CD45RO and underwent positive selection for CCR7, leaving out terminally differentiated effector memory CD45RA+ cells. The material sequenced was naive CD8+ T cells sorted from blood. These receptors originate from a man aged 25-45 years in good health.

Notes on this clone: The sample contains more than one DNA sequence encoding this CDR3. V and J are TRBV27 and TRBJ2-2; D gene ambiguous. V was clipped by 4 bases and J by 6 bases, with 6 bases between them. Germline CDR1 and CDR2: MNHEY and SMNVEV (reference sequence). CDR3 length: 12 residues. CDR3 sequence (DNA): TGTGCCAGCAGTTCCCCCCCCGGGGAGCTGTTTTTT. This translates into CASSSPPGELFF.

V usage is TRBV5-1 and J usage is TRBJ2-2; 8 positions match TRBD2. This CDR3 contains 21 residues. Germline V lookup: CDR1 SGHRS, CDR2 YFSETQ. With 0 bases clipped from V and 4 bases from J, the junction kept 20 bases outside the gene matches. The CDR3 reads CASSLAAGGGRSLLITGELFF. In DNA, the CDR3 is TGCGCCAGCAGCTTGGCCGCTGGAGGCGGGAGGTCCCTCCTAATCACCGGGGAGCTGTTTTTT.

The V and J genes are TRBV5-6 and TRBJ2-7; D perhaps matches TRBD1 (6 bases). This CDR3 has 13 amino acids. The ends were cut back, 4 bases at V and 7 bases at J, with 15 bases in the middle. Germline values: CDR1 SGHDT, CDR2 YYEEEE. CDR3 nucleotides: TGTGCCAGCAGCCCGACAGGCTCTATGGAGCAGTACTTC. Amino acids: CASSPTGSMEQYF.

The CDR3 is CASSRRASGEGEQYF. CDR3 DNA: TGTGCCAGCAGCCGCCGGGCTAGCGGGGAGGGCGAGCAGTACTTC. The chain combines TRBV6-5 with TRBJ2-7; 9 bases fit TRBD2. Germline assignment: CDR1 MNHEY and CDR2 SVGAGI. This CDR3 spans 15 amino acids. Trimming took 6 bases from V and 6 from J; bases not matched to a gene: 12.

The V and J genes are TRBV29-1 and TRBJ1-1; 7 nucleotides agree with TRBD1. The CDR3 is made up of 15 amino acids. V shed 0 bases and J 1 base; nucleotides not matched to a gene: 5. The germline V gene has CDR1 SQVTM and CDR2 ANQGSEA. The CDR3 bases are TGCAGCGTTGAAGAGCCCGGGACAGAGAACACTGAAGCTTTCTTT. Translated, it gives CSVEEPGTENTEAFF. Variable domain in full (rest from reference TRBV29-1 and TRBJ1-1): SAVISQKPSRDICQRGTSLTIQCQVDSQVTMMFWYRQQPGQSLTLIATANQGSEATYESGFVIDKFPISRPNLTFSTLTVSNMSPEDSSIYLCSVEEPGTENTEAFFGQGTRLTVV.

The genes are TRBV7-8 and TRBJ1-5, with TRBD1 matching over 7 bases. The CDR3 covers 14 residues. V trimming: 7 bases; J trimming: 3 bases; junction bases outside the gene matches: 6. Germline V gives CDR1 SGHVS, CDR2 FQNEAQ. CDR3 bases: TGTGCCAGCATCACAGGGGCCCCCAATCAGCCCCAGCATTTT. It translates to CASITGAPNQPQHF.

The genes are TRBV5-5 and TRBJ1-3; D is unclear. The germline gives CDR1 SGHKS, CDR2 YYEKEE (reference sequence). V lost 0 bases and J lost 0, with 13 bases in between. The CDR3 sequence is 17 residues long. The CDR3 protein is CASSLENYEYSGNTIYF. CDR3 nucleotides: TGTGCCAGCAGCTTGGAAAACTATGAATACTCTGGAAACACCATATATTTT.

Comment on this clone: Other DNA sequences in the sample encode the same CDR3. The chain carries TRBV9 and TRBJ2-2; the match to TRBD2 covers 7 bases. J lost 5 bases, V lost 4 bases, and 2 bases had no gene match. The CDR3 runs 13 residues. Germline CDR1 and CDR2: SGDLS and YYNGEE. Written as DNA, the CDR3 is TGTGCCAGCAGCCCGGGGGGAACCGGGGAGCTGTTTTTT. Translating gives CASSPGGTGELFF.

The chain employs TRBV6-5 and TRBJ2-5, with unresolved D. V gave up 7 bases and J gave up 1 base, with 13 bases separating them. Germline V gene data show CDR1 as MNHEY and CDR2 as SVGAGI. The CDR3 runs to 14 residues. CDR3 nucleotides: TGTGCCAGCATCGGCGGAACACTCCAAGAGACCCAGTACTTC. Translating gives CASIGGTLQETQYF.

In this sample, this clone turned up once. CDR3 bases: TGTGCCAGCAGTTACAGGGAAGCTAACTATGGCTACACCTTC. Translation gives CASSYREANYGYTF. The chain recombines TRBV25-1 with TRBJ1-2; D possibly corresponds to TRBD1 (6 bases). This CDR3 is built from 14 residues. CDR1 is MGHDK, CDR2 SYGVNS, per germline. V was cut by 5 bases and J by 0 bases, with 10 bases left in between.

As regards this clone: Additional DNA sequences in this sample encode the identical CDR3. The rearrangement links TRBV5-1 to TRBJ2-7; D might be TRBD1 (5 bases). The CDR3 has 13 amino acids. The ends were cut back, 0 bases at V and 3 bases at J, with 7 bases in the middle. In germline, CDR1 is SGHRS, CDR2 YFSETQ. The CDR3 region has the DNA TGCGCCAGCAGCTTGGGACAGAGCTACGAGCAGTACTTC. Residues: CASSLGQSYEQYF.

The genes are TRBV28 and TRBJ2-2; no definite D call. V lost 4 bases to trimming and J lost 6 bases, with 15 bases between them. From germline, CDR1 is MDHEN and CDR2 SYDVKM. The CDR3 sequence is 15 residues long. The chain's CDR3 is CASSSRWNPAGELFF. The CDR3 DNA sequence: TGTGCCAGCAGTTCCCGCTGGAATCCGGCCGGGGAGCTGTTTTTT.

Comment on this clone: One end of the junction is discordant with germline, which a read error may explain. The V gene is TRBV7-7, the J gene TRBJ2-2, with D perhaps matching TRBD1 (6 bases). Germline lookup yields CDR1 SSHAT and CDR2 FNYEAQ (reference sequence). The CDR3 length is 16 residues. The CDR3 loop is CASSSPGTTNTGELFF. The DNA for the CDR3 is TGTGCTAGCAGCTCACCCGGGACAACGAACACCGGGGAGCTGTTTTTT.

The chain joins TRBV5-6 to TRBJ1-4, with 10 bases matching TRBD1. This CDR3 is built from 15 residues. In germline, CDR1 is SGHDT, CDR2 YYEEEE. Germline trimming cut 4 bases from V and 6 bases from J; bases unmatched to any gene: 6. The CDR3 DNA reads TGTGCCAGCAGCAGAACCGGGACAGGGGATGAAAAACTGTTTTTT. Protein: CASSRTGTGDEKLFF.